This TCR beta chain was observed in a study of T cell repertoires in cytomegalovirus infection. About the research overall: Recently identified HLA-C-restricted CMV epitopes were used, and well-studied HLA-B-restricted CMV epitopes were used as well. Study-wide results and caveats: In two of eight donors, the top clonotype was HLA-C-restricted CMV-specific.

As for this clonotype: Antigen specificity is unknown.

TCRdb independently ran MiXCR on the reads; one entry per CDR3 protein. The table lists 450,000 to 600,000 distinct CDR3 sequences, about 33% of them singletons, with 15% to 20% in the top ten. Germline loops: CDR1 SEHNR, CDR2 FQNEAQ (reference sequence). Trimming took 7 bases from V and 2 from J; bases not matched to a gene: 9. The CDR3 sequence is 15 residues long. The chain links TRBV7-9 to TRBJ1-1; the match to TRBD1 covers 8 bases. This material consisted of cultured PBMCs, taken from culture after CMV antigen stimulation. The clonotype comes from a human donor in good health (CMV status not recorded). Some clones in this sample may be carry-over from other donors' samples. CDR3 protein: CASTSHRGENTEAFF. CDR3 coding DNA: TGTGCCAGCACGAGCCACAGGGGGGAAAACACTGAAGCTTTCTTT.